This is a list of T cell receptor beta chains from one sample in a study of blood T cell repertoires in COVID-19. Using immunoSEQ multiplex PCR, the repertoire was profiled, and TCRdb retains in-frame clones only, with some absent. The sample lists about 430,000 clones, roughly 88% occurring once. Sequencing was carried out using PBMCs or T cells enriched from blood (not recorded which). The receptors come from a woman aged 18-35 years who had been exposed to COVID-19. The conserved cysteine and the conserved F or W are not part of the CDR3 here. Fields, in order: CDR3 length, V gene, CDR3 protein.

len: 12; v_gene: TRBV19; CDR3aa: ATLRQGGIGPQH
len: 12; v_gene: TRBV18; CDR3aa: ASSPRGGFDEQY
len: 13; v_gene: TRBV7-2; CDR3aa: ASSPLTGGFSEAF
len: 11; v_gene: TRBV5-1; CDR3aa: ASSFPNTGELF
len: 13; v_gene: TRBV9; CDR3aa: ASSAGTSGVDEQF
len: 13; v_gene: TRBV6-5; CDR3aa: ASSRLARNTGELF
len: 15; v_gene: TRBV5-1; CDR3aa: ASSPISGGAFPYEQY
len: 14; v_gene: TRBV24-1; CDR3aa: ATSDLTSGTAGELF
len: 14; v_gene: TRBV5-6; CDR3aa: ASSPLRGIPYYGYT
len: 9; v_gene: TRBV29-1; CDR3aa: SVGQYPGQY
len: 15; v_gene: TRBV11-3; CDR3aa: ASSPKSLASYTGELF
len: 10; v_gene: TRBV30; CDR3aa: AWSQQGSPLH
len: 13; v_gene: TRBV3-1/TRBV3-2; CDR3aa: ASSQESPWPGELF
len: 11; v_gene: TRBV24-1; CDR3aa: ATSDGRFYGYT
len: 13; v_gene: TRBV7-2; CDR3aa: ASRSHTRGDYGYT
len: 14; v_gene: TRBV18; CDR3aa: ASSPLDSGLPYGYT
len: 12; v_gene: TRBV7-6; CDR3aa: ASSLTGADTEAF
len: 12; v_gene: TRBV6-5; CDR3aa: ASSSSGEGNIQY
len: 13; v_gene: TRBV25-1; CDR3aa: ASSGDRGGNSPLH
len: 12; v_gene: TRBV3-1/TRBV3-2; CDR3aa: ASSRQGEGEKLF
len: 14; v_gene: TRBV7-3; CDR3aa: ASSPSRAGGIWGYT
len: 9; v_gene: TRBV28; CDR3aa: ASSPGSEAF
len: 10; v_gene: TRBV12-3/TRBV12-4; CDR3aa: ASSSTEDTQY
len: 15; v_gene: TRBV30; CDR3aa: AWSFLTGGGPNYGYT
len: 10; v_gene: TRBV6-2/TRBV6-3; CDR3aa: ASSYGPYEQY
len: 15; v_gene: TRBV5-5; CDR3aa: ASSLPPQAVNTGELF
len: 14; v_gene: TRBV2; CDR3aa: ASSYSGTANTGELF
len: 12; v_gene: TRBV4-2; CDR3aa: ASSQGPGQETQY
len: 13; v_gene: TRBV4-1; CDR3aa: ASSSNRDRVGEQY